The 31 T cell receptor beta chains in this list originate from one sample, sequenced in a study of response to subunit inactivated influenza vaccine. A single record per CDR3 protein comes from TCRdb applying MiXCR to the RT-PCR reads. The table shows around 470,000 distinct CDR3 sequences, with around 7.7% occurring only once. Sequencing was performed on PBMCs from blood, taken less than 30 months after vaccination. These receptors were collected from a man aged 45 to 70 who received an inactivated influenza vaccine.

The rearrangement joins TRBV29-1 to TRBJ1-5; D is possibly TRBD1 (5 bases). Deletions cut 5 bases from V and 7 bases from J, with 15 bases between. CDR3 length equals 13 residues. Germline-derived CDR1 and CDR2 are SQVTM and ANQGSEA. The CDR3 nucleotides read TGCAGCGTTTCTTCAGCCGGGGGACAGCCCCAGCATTTT. It translates to CSVSSAGGQPQHF.

The sample holds many counts of this clonotype. The chain carries TRBV5-1 and TRBJ1-1; no reliable D call. The V end was cut by 4 bases, the J end by 7 bases, with 17 bases between. The germline CDR1 and CDR2 sequences are SGHRS and YFSETQ. This CDR3 contains 14 residues. The CDR3 DNA sequence: TGCGCCAGCAGCGCTCAAAGTAACTCGGGTGAAGCTTTCTTT. Amino acids: CASSAQSNSGEAFF.

This clonotype showed up just once. This chain uses TRBV24-1 with TRBJ2-1; 9 bases are a match to TRBD2. Germline assignment: CDR1 KGHDR and CDR2 SFDVKD. The CDR3 has 14 amino acids. With V trimmed by 10 bases and J by 8 bases, 11 bases remained unmatched. CDR3 bases: TGTGCCACAGCAGGACTAGCGAGATCTGATGAGCAGTTCTTC. Amino acids: CATAGLARSDEQFF.

CDR3 bases: TGTGCCAGCAGCTTCAAGTGGGGGTACGAGCAGTACTTC. Protein sequence: CASSFKWGYEQYF. V gene TRBV11-2 combines with J gene TRBJ2-7; D possibly uses TRBD1 or TRBD2 (5 bases each). V was pared by 3 bases and J by 4 bases, with 10 bases between. Germline V gene lookup returns CDR1 SGHAT and CDR2 FQNNGV. The CDR3 is made up of 13 amino acids. The full variable domain, in which reference TRBV11-2 and TRBJ2-7 provide the parts outside the CDR3, is EAGVAQSPRYKIIEKRQSVAFWCNPISGHATLYWYQQILGQGPKLLIQFQNNGVVDDSQLPKDRFSAERLKGVDSTLKIQPAKLEDSAVYLCASSFKWGYEQYFGPGTRLTVT.

The chain is built from TRBV7-2 and TRBJ2-5, with D possibly being TRBD2 (6 bases). This CDR3 region has 12 residues. Deletions cut 5 bases from V and 7 bases from J, with 11 bases between. The germline gives CDR1 SGHTA, CDR2 FQGNSA. CDR3 loop: CASSVRAGTQYF. The CDR3 region has the DNA TGTGCCAGCAGCGTCCGAGCGGGGACCCAGTACTTC.

The chain joins TRBV30 to TRBJ1-2; no definite D call. The V end was cut by 3 bases, the J end by 5 bases, with 16 bases between. Germline values: CDR1 GTSNPN, CDR2 SVGIG (reference sequence). The CDR3 has 14 residues. CDR3 nucleotide sequence: TGTGCCTGGAGGGCGTACGCCGGGAGATATGGCTACACCTTC. Its protein is CAWRAYAGRYGYTF. The whole variable domain, filled in from reference TRBV30 and TRBJ1-2, reads SQTIHQWPATLVQPVGSPLSLECTVEGTSNPNLYWYRQAAGRGLQLLFYSVGIGQISSEVPQNLSASRPQDRQFILSSKKLLLSDSGFYLCAWRAYAGRYGYTFGSGTRLTVV.

This clonotype has only a few counts. V is TRBV10-3 and J is TRBJ2-7; D may be TRBD1 (5 bases). Trimming took off 4 bases at V and 5 bases at J, with 15 bases between the two ends. Germline CDR1 is ENHRY and CDR2 is SYGVKD. This CDR3 has 14 amino acids. The CDR3: CAISALRESDEQYF. CDR3 in DNA: TGTGCCATCAGTGCCCTCAGGGAATCGGACGAGCAGTACTTC.

The V call is TRBV12-3 or TRBV12-4, the J call TRBJ1-3; 7 positions match TRBD1. This CDR3 has 15 amino acids. J was trimmed by 2 bases and V by 4 bases; bases with no gene match: 5. CDR3: CASSSPTGPGNTIYF. The CDR3 DNA is TGTGCCAGCAGTTCCCCGACAGGGCCTGGAAACACCATATATTTT.

This clonotype was seen at least ten times. The rearrangement uses TRBV4-2 and TRBJ2-1; no clear D. The germline gives CDR1 LGHNA, CDR2 YNFKEQ. The CDR3 loop spans 15 amino acids. V lost 0 bases and J 5 bases, leaving 11 bases between the germline ends. This CDR3 is CASSQDFQSNNEQFF. CDR3 sequence (DNA): TGTGCCAGCAGCCAAGATTTCCAGTCTAACAATGAGCAGTTCTTC.

This clonotype was counted between two and nine times. The rearrangement joins TRBV6-5 to TRBJ1-2; 8 bases are a match to TRBD1. In germline, CDR1 is MNHEY, CDR2 SVGAGI. With 4 bases clipped from V and 2 bases from J, the junction kept 6 bases outside the gene matches. This CDR3 is built from 15 residues. The CDR3, as DNA: TGTGCCAGCAGTTCCGCGGACAGGGCAAACTATGGCTACACCTTC. This codes for CASSSADRANYGYTF.

The chain employs TRBV5-1 and TRBJ2-7; TRBD2 matches 8 bases. V lost 4 bases to trimming and J lost 5 bases; unmatched junction nucleotides: 11. Per germline, CDR1 SGHRS and CDR2 YFSETQ. The CDR3 contains 15 residues. The CDR3 loop is CASSQVSGAENEQYF. CDR3 DNA: TGCGCCAGCAGCCAAGTTAGCGGGGCAGAGAACGAGCAGTACTTC.

This clonotype has a handful of counts. The chain couples TRBV4-3 to TRBJ2-2; D is tentatively TRBD1 or TRBD2 (5 bases each). The CDR3 is made up of 15 amino acids. Germline-derived CDR1 and CDR2 are LGHNA and YSLEER. V dropped 1 base and J dropped 4 bases, with 10 bases sitting between them. CDR3 residues: CASSQVRGVTGELFF. The CDR3, as DNA: TGCGCCAGCAGCCAAGTGAGGGGAGTCACCGGGGAGCTGTTTTTT.

This clonotype has only a few counts. This rearrangement joins TRBV12-3 or TRBV12-4 to TRBJ1-6; no clear D gene. This CDR3 comprises 15 residues. The ends were cut back, 3 bases at V and 9 bases at J, with 15 bases in the middle. The CDR3 DNA reads TGTGCCAGCAGTTTGGGGAGCATGGCCGGTTCACCCCTCCACTTT. Its translation: CASSLGSMAGSPLHF.

This clonotype has a handful of counts. The genes are TRBV7-2 and TRBJ1-3; D is undetermined. The germline V and J ends were trimmed by 5 bases and 0 bases, with 5 bases remaining between them. There are 13 residues in the CDR3. Per the germline V gene, CDR1 is SGHTA and CDR2 is FQGNSA. The CDR3, as DNA: TGTGCCAGCAGCCCTCACTCTGGAAACACCATATATTTT. The encoded protein is CASSPHSGNTIYF.

The chain employs TRBV20-1 and TRBJ2-3; D tentatively reads TRBD1 or TRBD2 (5 bases each). The CDR3 contains 12 residues. From germline, CDR1 is DFQATT and CDR2 SNEGSKA (reference sequence). Trimming took off 7 bases at V and 9 bases at J, with 17 bases between the two ends. The CDR3 is CSGLRTRDTQYF. The CDR3 nucleotides are TGCAGTGGCCTCAGAACTAGGGACACGCAGTATTTT.

The rearrangement links TRBV6-1 to TRBJ1-2; tentatively, D is TRBD1 (6 bases). Germline CDR1 and CDR2: MNHNS and SASEGT. V shed 0 bases and J shed 7 bases, with 12 bases lying between them. CDR3 length: 14 amino acids. CDR3 protein: CASSEALQGSGYTF. The CDR3 region has the DNA TGTGCCAGCAGTGAAGCGCTTCAGGGGTCTGGCTACACCTTC.

As DNA, the CDR3 is TGTGCCAGCAGCTCGCGCCCGGGGAGCGGGGGTATCTACAATGAGCAGTTCTTC. Amino acids: CASSSRPGSGGIYNEQFF. The rearrangement joins TRBV7-6 to TRBJ2-1; 8 positions agree with TRBD2. Looked up from germline, CDR1 is SGHVS and CDR2 is FNYEAQ. Unmatched junction bases numbered 14, after V lost 4 bases and J lost 3 bases. CDR3 length: 18 amino acids.

This clonotype was detected only a few times. One junction end disagrees with the germline gene, perhaps due to a read error. J is TRBJ1-2 and V is TRBV28; D is unresolved. The CDR3 totals 13 residues. Germline CDR1 reads MDHEN; CDR2 reads SYDVKM. Here the CDR3 reads CASSLGHNFGYTF. In nucleotides, the CDR3 is TGTGCCAGCAGTTTGGGCCACAACTTTGGCTACACCTTC.

This clonotype was detected only a few times. CDR3 protein: CASSQDLGLAGFTQYF. The CDR3 bases are TGTGCCAGCAGCCAAGATCTAGGACTAGCGGGATTTACCCAGTACTTC. The chain joins TRBV4-2 to TRBJ2-5; 12 nucleotides line up with TRBD2. V lost 0 bases to trimming and J lost 8 bases; unmatched junction nucleotides: 7. CDR1 is LGHNA and CDR2 is YNFKEQ in the germline V gene. This CDR3 has 16 residues.

Only a few counts were recorded for this clonotype. The V and J genes are TRBV11-3 and TRBJ2-7; TRBD2 agrees at 8 bases. V lost 1 base, J lost 5 bases, and 4 bases stayed unmatched. CDR1 SGHNT and CDR2 YENEEA come from the germline V gene. The CDR3 consists of 14 residues. The CDR3 DNA is TGTGCCAGCAGCTTAGGCGGGAGGAGCCACGAGCAGTACTTC. Its protein product is CASSLGGRSHEQYF.

This clonotype was detected only a few times. The chain couples TRBV20-1 to TRBJ1-1; 8 bases are a match to TRBD1. CDR3 length: 14 amino acids. J was trimmed by 4 bases and V by 5 bases; bases with no gene match: 9. CDR1 DFQATT and CDR2 SNEGSKA come from the germline V gene (reference sequence). The DNA of the CDR3 is TGCAGTGCTCGGGCAGGGGGCCCCCGCACTGAAGCTTTCTTT. Encoded protein: CSARAGGPRTEAFF.

This clonotype was detected only a few times. The chain recombines TRBV6-1 with TRBJ1-1; no definite D call. CDR1 is MNHNS, CDR2 SASEGT, per germline. The CDR3 totals 13 residues. V shed 7 bases and J shed 2 bases, with 11 bases lying between them. CDR3 nucleotide sequence: TGTGCCAGCACTAAGGCCGGTAACACTGAAGCTTTCTTT. It translates to CASTKAGNTEAFF.

There are a few counts of this clonotype. The rearrangement joins TRBV12-3 or TRBV12-4 to TRBJ2-6; 7 bases map to TRBD1. The length of the CDR3 is 15 residues. V was pared by 5 bases and J by 3 bases, with 4 bases of the junction left unmatched. DNA of the CDR3: TGTGCCAGCAGTATTAACAGGGGTGGGGCCAACGTCCTGACTTTC. Residues: CASSINRGGANVLTF.

The rearrangement uses TRBV5-1 and TRBJ2-1; the D gene is possibly TRBD1 (5 bases). V shed 1 base and J shed 8 bases, with 10 bases lying between them. The germline CDR1 and CDR2 sequences are SGHRS and YFSETQ. This CDR3 has 13 residues. The CDR3 nucleotides are TGCGCCAGCAGCTTGAAAGGGGCCGATGAGCAGTTCTTC. Translating it yields CASSLKGADEQFF.

The chain employs TRBV4-3 and TRBJ2-7; D might be TRBD2 (6 bases). Germline CDR1 is LGHNA and CDR2 is YSLEER. The length of the CDR3 is 15 residues. Trimming cost V 3 bases and J 4 bases, with 16 bases left between them. The DNA for the CDR3 is TGCGCCAGCAGCCAGGCTTGGGCAGGAGGGTACGAGCAGTACTTC. Its translation is CASSQAWAGGYEQYF.

This clonotype turned up a few times. V is TRBV5-6 and J is TRBJ2-7; no definite D call. The CDR3 is made up of 17 amino acids. In germline, CDR1 is SGHDT, CDR2 YYEEEE. Trimming left V 4 bases short and J 1 base short, with 21 bases between. CDR3 DNA: TGTGCCAGCAGCCCCCGAGTCAGCAGTATTGTGTCCTACGAGCAGTACTTC. Translating gives CASSPRVSSIVSYEQYF.

The chain recombines TRBV7-8 with TRBJ1-2; 8 positions agree with TRBD1. The CDR3 loop spans 14 amino acids. V dropped 1 base and J dropped 8; count of bases not matched to a gene: 6. The germline V gene encodes CDR1 SGHVS and CDR2 FQNEAQ. CDR3 sequence: CASSLGDRPGGYTF. The CDR3 DNA sequence: TGTGCCAGCAGCTTAGGGGACAGGCCAGGAGGCTACACCTTC.

This clonotype was seen repeatedly, ten times or more. The chain recombines TRBV28 with TRBJ1-2; D is unresolved. Trimming left V 6 bases short and J 12 bases short, with 17 bases between. This CDR3 is built from 12 residues. The germline V gene encodes CDR1 MDHEN and CDR2 SYDVKM. CDR3 sequence (DNA): TGTGCCAGCAGGCTACCCGGATCGAGAAACACCTTC. This gives the protein CASRLPGSRNTF.

This clonotype came up a few times. V usage is TRBV29-1 and J usage is TRBJ1-1; D perhaps matches TRBD1 (6 bases). V was shortened by 7 bases and J by 4 bases, with 19 bases between the two germline ends. The CDR3 sequence is 14 residues long. Germline-derived CDR1 and CDR2 are SQVTM and ANQGSEA. The CDR3 coding sequence is TGCAGCGCCTCAAAGGGGGGGGATATCACTGAAGCTTTCTTT. Encoded protein: CSASKGGDITEAFF.

This clonotype was seen ten or more times. The chain is built from TRBV18 and TRBJ2-5; the D gene could be TRBD1 or TRBD2 (5 bases each). The CDR3 spans 13 residues. The germline V gene encodes CDR1 KGHSH and CDR2 LQKENI. The germline V and J ends were trimmed by 8 bases and 5 bases, with 15 bases remaining between them. CDR3 sequence reads: CASSPRGGETQYF. CDR3 bases: TGTGCCAGCAGCCCTAGGGGCGGGGAGACCCAGTACTTC. The full variable domain, its missing parts supplied by reference TRBV18 and TRBJ2-5, is NAGVMQNPRHLVRRRGQEARLRCSPMKGHSHVYWYRQLPEEGLKFMVYLQKENIIDESGMPKERFSAEFPKEGPSILRIQQVVRGDSAAYFCASSPRGGETQYFGPGTRLLVL.

This clonotype showed up many times. This CDR3 reads CAISVGETGGELFF. CDR3 nucleotide sequence: TGTGCCATCAGTGTTGGCGAAACGGGGGGGGAGCTGTTTTTT. V usage is TRBV10-3 and J usage is TRBJ2-2; maybe TRBD2 (5 bases). Germline values: CDR1 ENHRY, CDR2 SYGVKD. Trimming took off 4 bases at V and 8 bases at J, with 14 bases between the two ends. The CDR3 consists of 14 residues.